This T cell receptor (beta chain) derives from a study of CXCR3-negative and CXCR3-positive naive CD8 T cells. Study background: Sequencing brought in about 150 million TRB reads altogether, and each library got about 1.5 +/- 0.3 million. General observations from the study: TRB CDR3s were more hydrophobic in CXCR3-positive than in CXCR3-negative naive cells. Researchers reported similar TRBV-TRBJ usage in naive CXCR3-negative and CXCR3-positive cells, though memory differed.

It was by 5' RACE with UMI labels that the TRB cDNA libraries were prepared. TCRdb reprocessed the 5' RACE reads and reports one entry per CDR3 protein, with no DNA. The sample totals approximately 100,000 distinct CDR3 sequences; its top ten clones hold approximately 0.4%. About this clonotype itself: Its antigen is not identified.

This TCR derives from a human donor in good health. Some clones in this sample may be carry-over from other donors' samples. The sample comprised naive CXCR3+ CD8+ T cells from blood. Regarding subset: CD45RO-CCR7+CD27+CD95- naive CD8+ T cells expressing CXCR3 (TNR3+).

The CDR3 sequence: CASSPQNTGELFF. J is TRBJ2-2 and V is TRBV4-3. Germline values: CDR1 LGHNA, CDR2 YSLEER. CDR3 size: 13 residues.